This entry is about one T cell receptor (beta chain). The junction shows a germline mismatch at one end, possibly a read error. The CDR3 totals 13 residues. CDR1 is SGHVS and CDR2 is FNYEAQ in the germline V gene. The data are from a study of tumor-infiltrating lymphocytes in oesophageal squamous cell carcinoma. Each CDR3 protein is one row after TCRdb ran MiXCR on the PCR reads. The sample lists fewer than 15,000 distinct CDR3 sequences, approximately 45% occurring once. This clonotype originated in a male donor with esophageal squamous cell carcinoma. Specimen: normal esophageal tissue next to the tumor. The rearrangement joins TRBV7-6 to TRBJ2-5; perhaps TRBD1 as D (5 bases). The CDR3 here is CASSINRQETQYF. Here the CDR3 DNA reads TGTGCTAGCAGCATCAACAGGCAAGAGACCCAGTACTTC.